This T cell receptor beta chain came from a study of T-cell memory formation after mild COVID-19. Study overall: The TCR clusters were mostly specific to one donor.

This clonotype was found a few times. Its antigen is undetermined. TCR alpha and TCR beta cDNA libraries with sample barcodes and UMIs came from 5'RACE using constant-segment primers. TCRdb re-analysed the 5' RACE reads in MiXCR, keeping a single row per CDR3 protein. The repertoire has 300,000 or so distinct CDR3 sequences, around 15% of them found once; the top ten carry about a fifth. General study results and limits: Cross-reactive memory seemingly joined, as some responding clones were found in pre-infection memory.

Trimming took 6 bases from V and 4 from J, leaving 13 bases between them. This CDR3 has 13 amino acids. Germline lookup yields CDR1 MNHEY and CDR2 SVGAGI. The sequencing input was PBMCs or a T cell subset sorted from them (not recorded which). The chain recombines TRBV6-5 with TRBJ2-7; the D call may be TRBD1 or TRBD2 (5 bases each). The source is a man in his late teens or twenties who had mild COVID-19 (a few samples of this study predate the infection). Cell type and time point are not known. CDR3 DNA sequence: TGTGCCAGCAGCCAGCGAGGGGATTACGAGCAGTACTTC. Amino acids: CASSQRGDYEQYF.